These 27 T cell receptor beta chains came from one sample sequenced in a study of blood T cell repertoires in COVID-19. The protocol was immunoSEQ multiplex PCR, while the TCRdb copy is restricted to in-frame clones and leaves out a portion. The repertoire holds some 100,000 clones, with 86% as singletons. Sequenced: PBMCs or T cells enriched from blood (not recorded which). The source is a woman between 45 and 65 years old who had recovered from COVID-19.

The V gene is TRBV10-3, the J gene TRBJ1-5; D is undetermined. This CDR3 has 18 amino acids. Germline lookup yields CDR1 ENHRY and CDR2 SYGVKD. V dropped 4 bases and J dropped 1 base, with 20 bases sitting between them. The CDR3 DNA sequence: TGTGCCATCAGTGCCTCCCGAATGACCGGGAACAGCAATCAGCCCCAGCATTTT. Its protein product is CAISASRMTGNSNQPQHF.

The J gene is TRBJ2-7, the V gene TRBV3-1 (or the pseudogene TRBV3-2), with TRBD2 identical over 9 bases. With 1 base clipped from V and 7 bases from J, the junction kept 5 bases outside the gene matches. The CDR3 sequence is 14 residues long. Germline loops: CDR1 LGHDT, CDR2 YNNKEL (reference sequence). The CDR3 bases are TGTGCCAGCAGCCAAGGAGACCTAGCGGGAGAGCAGTACTTC. This translates into CASSQGDLAGEQYF.

Many counts were recorded for this clone. This sequence joins TRBV18 and TRBJ1-6, with D unclear. The CDR3 contains 15 residues. The ends were cut back, 0 bases at V and 0 bases at J, with 3 bases in the middle. Germline V gene data show CDR1 as KGHSH and CDR2 as LQKENI. DNA for the CDR3: TGTGCCAGCTCACCACCGAGCTCCTATAATTCACCCCTCCACTTT. This translates into CASSPPSSYNSPLHF.

This clone was found once. The rearrangement uses TRBV5-4 and TRBJ1-3, with 8 bases matching TRBD1. The CDR3 spans 13 residues. The junction had 1 base not matched to a gene; V was cut back by 4 bases and J by 4 bases. CDR1 and CDR2 (germline): SGHNT, YYREEE (reference sequence). CDR3 DNA sequence: TGTGCCAGCAGCCGGACAGGGGGAAACACCATATATTTT. Translation: CASSRTGGNTIYF.

J is TRBJ2-3 and V is TRBV11-2, with D possibly being TRBD2 (5 bases). This CDR3 comprises 12 residues. CDR1 is SGHAT, CDR2 FQNNGV, per germline. V was trimmed by 4 bases and J by 6 bases, leaving 8 bases between them. CDR3 sequence: CASSSGGDTQYF. DNA of the CDR3: TGTGCCAGCAGCTCAGGCGGGGATACGCAGTATTTT.

J is TRBJ2-3 and V is TRBV28; TRBD2 aligns across 8 bases. CDR3 length: 18 residues. J was trimmed by 2 bases and V by 6 bases; bases with no gene match: 16. Germline CDR1 and CDR2: MDHEN and SYDVKM. The CDR3 DNA reads as TGTGCCAGCAGAACCGCTCGGGTAGCGGGGTCCCTCACAGATACGCAGTATTTT. It encodes CASRTARVAGSLTDTQYF.

The V call is TRBV27, the J call TRBJ1-1; no definite D call. Deletions cut 2 bases from V and 7 bases from J, with 8 bases between. Germline V gives CDR1 MNHEY, CDR2 SMNVEV (reference sequence). The CDR3 has 12 amino acids. The CDR3 sequence: CASSLASVEAFF. For the CDR3, the DNA is TGTGCCAGCAGTTTAGCATCGGTTGAAGCTTTCTTT.

V and J are TRBV11-2 and TRBJ2-2; tentatively, D is TRBD2 (5 bases). The CDR3 sequence is 15 residues long. Deletions cut 7 bases from V and 2 bases from J, with 14 bases between. CDR1 and CDR2 (germline): SGHAT, FQNNGV. The CDR3 bases are TGTGCCAGCAACTCGCCTCGGGGTAACACCGGGGAGCTGTTTTTT. It yields the protein CASNSPRGNTGELFF.

The chain joins TRBV24-1 to TRBJ1-2; D may be TRBD1 (6 bases). The ends were cut back, 2 bases at V and 7 bases at J, with 13 bases in the middle. Germline V gives CDR1 KGHDR, CDR2 SFDVKD. This CDR3 region has 14 residues. The CDR3 sequence is CATSDSVDRIGYTF. The CDR3, as DNA: TGTGCCACCAGTGATTCAGTGGACAGAATTGGCTACACCTTC.

The J gene is TRBJ2-7, the V gene TRBV28; 7 bases map to TRBD2. The CDR3 length is 15 residues. CDR1 MDHEN and CDR2 SYDVKM come from the germline V gene. Trimming cost V 4 bases and J 5 bases; bases outside gene matches: 11. The CDR3 loop is CASSSIGGGRDEQYF. Written as DNA, the CDR3 is TGTGCCAGCAGTTCCATTGGGGGGGGTCGAGACGAGCAGTACTTC.

The chain has TRBV3-1 (or the pseudogene TRBV3-2) and TRBJ2-7; no clear D gene. This CDR3 spans 14 amino acids. The V and J ends lost 0 bases and 4 bases respectively, with 10 bases between them. The germline gives CDR1 LGHDT, CDR2 YNNKEL (reference sequence). CDR3 nucleotides: TGTGCCAGCAGCCAAGATTTCTCGTCGTACGAGCAGTACTTC. Protein product: CASSQDFSSYEQYF.

This chain links TRBV27 with TRBJ2-1; 7 bases align to TRBD2. The V gene end was trimmed by 6 bases and the J gene end by 7 bases; junction bases not matched to a gene: 6. Germline V gene data show CDR1 as MNHEY and CDR2 as SMNVEV (reference sequence). This CDR3 contains 13 residues. CDR3 in DNA: TGTGCCAGCAGCGCAGGACTAGTTAATGAGCAGTTCTTC. Translated: CASSAGLVNEQFF.

The chain has TRBV7-2 and TRBJ1-5; D is unclear. Germline CDR1 is SGHTA and CDR2 is FQGNSA. The V end lost 5 bases, the J end lost 3 bases, and 11 bases lay between the germline ends. The CDR3 sequence is 14 residues long. The CDR3 is CASSHGRDNQPQHF. CDR3 bases: TGTGCCAGCAGCCACGGGAGGGACAATCAGCCCCAGCATTTT.

This clone was observed a single time. J is TRBJ2-2 and V is TRBV9; the match to TRBD1 covers 8 bases. The V gene's germline CDR1 is SGDLS and CDR2 YYNGEE. V lost 2 bases to trimming and J lost 7 bases; unmatched junction nucleotides: 7. The length of the CDR3 is 15 residues. The CDR3 loop reads CASSVRDRFVGELFF. DNA for the CDR3: TGTGCCAGCAGCGTCCGGGACAGGTTCGTCGGGGAGCTGTTTTTT. The entire variable domain, with the rest obtained from reference TRBV9 and TRBJ2-2, is as follows: DSGVTQTPKHLITATGQRVTLRCSPRSGDLSVYWYQQSLDQGLQFLIQYYNGEERAKGNILERFSAQQFPDLHSELNLSSLELGDSALYFCASSVRDRFVGELFFGEGSRLTVL.

The V call is TRBV3-1 (or the pseudogene TRBV3-2), the J call TRBJ1-1, with unresolved D. Trimming removed 1 base from V and 10 bases from J, with 13 bases in between. The CDR3 covers 13 residues. Germline V gene data show CDR1 as LGHDT and CDR2 as YNNKEL (reference sequence). The CDR3 loop is CASSQVGGSGAFF. The CDR3 DNA is TGTGCCAGCAGCCAAGTGGGCGGGTCGGGAGCTTTCTTT.

The chain uses TRBV5-6 and TRBJ2-5; TRBD2 is a possible D gene (6 bases). Germline values: CDR1 SGHDT, CDR2 YYEEEE. The CDR3 is 16 amino acids. Trimming took 1 base from V and 0 from J, leaving 13 bases between them. The CDR3, as DNA: TGTGCCAGCAGCTTGACCGGGTCGGGGGACCAAGAGACCCAGTACTTC. Encoded protein: CASSLTGSGDQETQYF.

This chain joins TRBV19 and TRBJ2-7, with a tentative D call TRBD2 (5 bases). With 7 bases removed from V and 3 bases from J, the gap between germline ends came to 13 bases. This CDR3 region has 13 residues. CDR1 and CDR2 (germline): LNHDA, SQIVND (reference sequence). CDR3 nucleotide sequence: TGTGCCAGTAACTCTGAGGGAAACTACGAGCAGTACTTC. This translates into CASNSEGNYEQYF.

The chain joins TRBV29-1 to TRBJ1-1; TRBD1 might be the D (5 bases). The germline V gene has CDR1 SQVTM and CDR2 ANQGSEA. The CDR3 spans 13 residues. V was shortened by 4 bases and J by 1 base, with 10 bases between the two germline ends. Here the CDR3 DNA reads TGCAGCGTTGCCCGGACATCGAACACTGAAGCTTTCTTT. Translated: CSVARTSNTEAFF.

The sample holds one count of this clone. J is TRBJ2-5 and V is TRBV19; tentative D call: TRBD1 (6 bases). This CDR3 comprises 16 residues. Germline CDR1 and CDR2: LNHDA and SQIVND (reference sequence). Trimming removed 7 bases from V and 7 bases from J, with 25 bases in between. The CDR3 region is CASTPSPAGADGTQYF. CDR3 coding DNA: TGTGCCAGTACCCCCAGCCCGGCAGGGGCCGATGGGACCCAGTACTTC.

This chain links TRBV27 with TRBJ2-2; 9 nucleotides line up with TRBD1. Germline V CDR1 and CDR2: MNHEY, SMNVEV (reference sequence). This CDR3 has 16 amino acids. J gave up 3 bases and V 2 bases, and 4 bases lay outside the gene matches. CDR3 bases: TGTGCCAGCAGTTTAGACGGGACAGGGTACACCGGGGAGCTGTTTTTT. This codes for CASSLDGTGYTGELFF.

This clone has a handful of counts. The rearrangement uses TRBV4-1 and TRBJ1-5; possible D gene TRBD1, 6 bases. The germline V gene encodes CDR1 MGHRA and CDR2 YSYEKL. The CDR3 covers 15 residues. Between the trimmed V and J ends, which lost 4 bases and 1 base, there was a span of 11 bases. The CDR3 reads CASSPGTRSNQPQHF. The CDR3 bases are TGCGCCAGCAGCCCTGGGACACGCAGCAATCAGCCCCAGCATTTT.

This sequence joins TRBV28 and TRBJ1-1, with D possibly TRBD1 on 5 matching bases. Trimming pared 3 bases from V and 3 bases from J, leaving 11 bases between. This CDR3 contains 14 residues. The germline V gene encodes CDR1 MDHEN and CDR2 SYDVKM. This chain's CDR3 is CASSFGGEYTEAFF. The CDR3 DNA reads TGTGCCAGCAGTTTCGGAGGGGAATACACTGAAGCTTTCTTT. Full variable domain (remainder filled in from reference TRBV28 and TRBJ1-1): DVKVTQSSRYLVKRTGEKVFLECVQDMDHENMFWYRQDPGLGLRLIYFSYDVKMKEKGDIPEGYSVSREKKERFSLILESASTNQTSMYLCASSFGGEYTEAFFGQGTRLTVV.

This rearrangement joins TRBV28 to TRBJ2-7; 10 nucleotides match TRBD1. Per the germline V gene, CDR1 is MDHEN and CDR2 is SYDVKM. V shed 5 bases, J shed 9 bases, and the junction held 13 bases outside the gene matches. The CDR3 runs 15 residues. Here the CDR3 reads CASSPPGTGEIPQYF. CDR3 in DNA: TGTGCCAGCAGTCCCCCTGGGACAGGGGAAATCCCGCAGTACTTC.

The rearrangement uses TRBV2 and TRBJ2-1; a weak D match, TRBD1 (6 bases). The CDR3 covers 14 residues. Germline V gives CDR1 SNHLY, CDR2 FYNNEI. Deletions cut 3 bases from V and 8 bases from J, with 14 bases between. The CDR3 bases are TGTGCCAGCAGTGACAGGGGCGGAAGGTATGAGCAGTTCTTC. As protein: CASSDRGGRYEQFF. The full variable domain, completed using reference TRBV2 and TRBJ2-1, is EPEVTQTPSHQVTQMGQEVILRCVPISNHLYFYWYRQILGQKVEFLVSFYNNEISEKSEIFDDQFSVERPDGSNFTLKIRSTKLEDSAMYFCASSDRGGRYEQFFGPGTRLTVL.

The chain is built from TRBV28 and TRBJ1-6; a possible D gene is TRBD1 (6 bases). There are 16 residues in the CDR3. With 6 bases removed from V and 7 bases from J, the gap between germline ends came to 19 bases. Germline CDR1 MDHEN, CDR2 SYDVKM. The CDR3 coding sequence is TGTGCCAGCAGCAACCCCTCGACAGGCCTAAATTCACCCCTCCACTTT. Its translation is CASSNPSTGLNSPLHF.

CDR3 region: CASSRASGISEQYF. In DNA form, the CDR3 reads TGTGCCAGCAGTAGGGCTAGCGGGATCTCCGAGCAGTACTTC. This chain links TRBV6-5 with TRBJ2-7; 9 positions match TRBD2. Germline values: CDR1 MNHEY, CDR2 SVGAGI. V lost 5 bases to trimming and J lost 6 bases; unmatched junction nucleotides: 8. There are 14 residues in the CDR3.

Note on this clone: One junction end disagrees with the germline gene, perhaps due to a read error. V is TRBV27 and J is TRBJ2-3, with D tentatively TRBD2 (6 bases). This CDR3 is 16 amino acids long. Germline V gene sequence: CDR1 MNHEY, CDR2 SMNVEV (reference sequence). The CDR3 region is CAGSLSRERRTDTQYF. CDR3 DNA: TGTGCCGGCAGTTTAAGCCGGGAGAGAAGGACAGATACGCAGTATTTT.